This TCR beta chain was retrieved from a study of CD8 T cells in Susac syndrome. Findings and caveats of the study: The study recognized that its TCR sequencing and HLA analysis covered a relatively small number of individuals.

The RNA, about 0.5 to 1 ug, was put through reverse transcription using random hexamers. In TCRdb, the immunoSEQ multiplex PCR reads were re-called with MiXCR into one record per CDR3 protein. Here the sample spans tens of thousands of distinct CDR3 sequences, over 75% being singletons. Sequencing of TCR beta drew on CD8+ and CD4+ T cells from blood. The patients who served as multiple sclerosis controls were treatment-naive and had stable or active relapsing-remitting disease that fulfilled the revised McDonald criteria. Negative isolation yielded CD8+ and CD4+ T cells; FACS enriched TEMRA cells. Trimming took off 3 bases at V and 5 bases at J, with 8 bases between the two ends. This CDR3 contains 13 residues. Concerning this clonotype itself: The antigen is unknown.

Sequencing used CD8+ T cells from PBMCs. The chain couples TRBV12-3 or TRBV12-4 to TRBJ2-1; D is unresolved. This TCR came from a human donor with multiple sclerosis. In DNA form, the CDR3 reads TGTGCCAGCAGTTTTATATCTAACAATGAGCAGTTCTTC. Amino acids: CASSFISNNEQFF.